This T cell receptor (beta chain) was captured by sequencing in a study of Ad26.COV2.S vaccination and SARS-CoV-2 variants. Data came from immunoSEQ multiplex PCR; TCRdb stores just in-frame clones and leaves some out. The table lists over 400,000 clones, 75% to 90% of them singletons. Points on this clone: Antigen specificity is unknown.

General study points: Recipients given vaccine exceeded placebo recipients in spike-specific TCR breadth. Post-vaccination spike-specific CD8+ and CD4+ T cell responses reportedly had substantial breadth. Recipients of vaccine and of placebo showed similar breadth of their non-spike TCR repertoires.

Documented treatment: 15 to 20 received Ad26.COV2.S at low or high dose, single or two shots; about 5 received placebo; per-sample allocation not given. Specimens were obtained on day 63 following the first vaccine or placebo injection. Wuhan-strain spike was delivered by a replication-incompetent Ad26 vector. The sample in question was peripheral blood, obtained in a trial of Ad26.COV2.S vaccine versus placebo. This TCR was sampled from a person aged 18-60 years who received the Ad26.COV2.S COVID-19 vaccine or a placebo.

CDR3 nucleotide sequence: TGTGCCAGCAGCCTAATACTAGCGGGAGGTCAAGAGACCCAGTACTTC. It is translated as CASSLILAGGQETQYF. The chain carries TRBV13 and TRBJ2-5; 12 bases line up with TRBD2. This CDR3 has 16 amino acids. With V trimmed by 5 bases and J by 2 bases, 6 bases remained unmatched. Germline values: CDR1 PRHDT, CDR2 FYEKMQ (reference sequence). Full variable domain (missing parts from reference TRBV13 and TRBJ2-5): AAGVIQSPRHLIKEKRETATLKCYPIPRHDTVYWYQQGPGQDPQFLISFYEKMQSDKGSIPDRFSAQQFSDYHSELNMSSLELGDSALYFCASSLILAGGQETQYFGPGTRLLVL.